The 16 T cell receptor beta chains given below trace back to one sample, sequenced in a study of blood T cell repertoires in COVID-19. Using immunoSEQ multiplex PCR, the repertoire was profiled, and TCRdb retains in-frame clones only, with some absent. This sample has about 30,000 clones, with roughly three quarters found just once. Sequenced input: peripheral blood. These receptors were taken from a woman in her 70s with acute or convalescent COVID-19.

This chain links TRBV6-4 with TRBJ2-1; 9 bases map to TRBD2. Per the germline V gene, CDR1 is MRHNA and CDR2 is SNTAGT. V shed 3 bases, J shed 6 bases, and the junction held 6 bases outside the gene matches. The CDR3 is 15 residues long. CDR3 amino acids: CASSDQAGGLNEQFF. The DNA for the CDR3 is TGTGCCAGCAGTGATCAAGCGGGGGGTCTCAATGAGCAGTTCTTC.

The J gene is TRBJ1-1, the V gene TRBV7-8, with 7 bases identical to TRBD1. This CDR3 is built from 16 residues. The V gene end was trimmed by 1 base and the J gene end by 7 bases; junction bases not matched to a gene: 12. Germline lookup yields CDR1 SGHVS and CDR2 FQNEAQ. The CDR3 reads CASSLGGGGGRDEAFF. In nucleotides, the CDR3 is TGTGCCAGCAGCTTAGGAGGAGGGGGCGGACGGGATGAAGCTTTCTTT.

V and J are TRBV27 and TRBJ2-6; 7 nucleotides line up with TRBD1. V lost 5 bases to trimming and J lost 0 bases; unmatched junction nucleotides: 1. This CDR3 contains 15 residues. Germline lookup yields CDR1 MNHEY and CDR2 SMNVEV (reference sequence). The CDR3 DNA reads as TGTGCCAGCAGTAACAGGGGCTCTGGGGCCAACGTCCTGACTTTC. It encodes CASSNRGSGANVLTF.

The chain uses TRBV7-2 and TRBJ2-7; D possibly corresponds to TRBD2 (6 bases). Deletions cut 5 bases from V and 4 bases from J, with 18 bases between. Germline V gives CDR1 SGHTA, CDR2 FQGNSA. The CDR3 consists of 15 residues. The CDR3 nucleotides are TGTGCCAGCAGCGAGCGGGTAGGGCGGAGTTACGAGCAGTACTTC. Translating it yields CASSERVGRSYEQYF.

The CDR3 DNA follows: TGTGCAAGTCGCTTAGCCGTATGGGGGCGAAACACTGAAGCTTTCTTT. Translated: CASRLAVWGRNTEAFF. The V and J genes are TRBV12-2 and TRBJ1-1; the listed D gene, TRBD1, was not tested against the DNA. TRBV12-2 is recorded as a pseudogene. This CDR3 comprises 16 residues.

The chain combines TRBV5-1 with TRBJ2-5; 12 bases fit TRBD1. The length of the CDR3 is 19 residues. CDR1 and CDR2 (germline): SGHRS, YFSETQ. V was pared by 0 bases and J by 0 bases, with 9 bases of the junction left unmatched. The CDR3 coding sequence is TGCGCCAGCAGCTTGGCCCCTCCCGGGACAGGGGGCGACCAAGAGACCCAGTACTTC. This translates into CASSLAPPGTGGDQETQYF.

This clone occurred once. The chain uses TRBV18 and TRBJ1-3, with 8 bases aligning to TRBD1. Germline lookup yields CDR1 KGHSH and CDR2 LQKENI. The CDR3 length is 15 residues. The V gene end was trimmed by 3 bases and the J gene end by 4 bases; junction bases not matched to a gene: 5. CDR3 nucleotides: TGTGCCAGCTCACCGGGCAGGGGGCCAGGAAACACCATATATTTT. Protein sequence: CASSPGRGPGNTIYF.

The chain uses TRBV6-1 and TRBJ1-2, with D possibly matching TRBD1 (5 bases). The CDR3 is made up of 15 amino acids. The germline V gene encodes CDR1 MNHNS and CDR2 SASEGT. Trimming left V 2 bases short and J 0 bases short, with 10 bases between. The CDR3 region is CASSELGQANYGYTF. The CDR3 region has the DNA TGTGCCAGCAGTGAACTAGGACAAGCTAACTATGGCTACACCTTC.

This clone was counted a few times. This sequence joins TRBV11-2 and TRBJ2-2; 9 bases fit TRBD1. The CDR3 totals 15 residues. Losses at the gene ends were 8 bases for V and 4 bases for J; bases not matched to a gene: 8. CDR1 is SGHAT, CDR2 FQNNGV, per germline. The CDR3 DNA sequence: TGTGCCAGCGAGACAGGGGGTTTGGCCACCGGGGAGCTGTTTTTT. As protein: CASETGGLATGELFF.

This clone was seen more than once but under ten times. The rearrangement links TRBV24-1 to TRBJ2-1; 14 bases are shared with TRBD2. V lost 4 bases to trimming and J lost 6 bases; unmatched junction nucleotides: 7. Germline V lookup: CDR1 KGHDR, CDR2 SFDVKD. CDR3 length equals 17 residues. The CDR3 spells CATSDPLTSGRANEQFF. DNA for the CDR3: TGTGCCACCAGTGACCCTCTGACTAGCGGGAGGGCCAATGAGCAGTTCTTC.

J is TRBJ2-5 and V is TRBV24-1; perhaps TRBD2 as D (5 bases). Germline V gene sequence: CDR1 KGHDR, CDR2 SFDVKD. The CDR3 length is 15 residues. The V and J ends lost 3 bases and 3 bases respectively, with 13 bases between them. The CDR3 DNA sequence: TGTGCCACCAGTGATGTGGGAGTGGGCAAAGAGACCCAGTACTTC. Its translation is CATSDVGVGKETQYF.

In its sample, this clone was seen a few times. This sequence joins TRBV28 and TRBJ1-1, with D perhaps matching TRBD1 (5 bases). This CDR3 has 15 amino acids. V was cut by 1 base and J by 4 bases, with 13 bases left in between. Germline V gene sequence: CDR1 MDHEN, CDR2 SYDVKM. The CDR3 loop reads CASSLFTDGGTEAFF. Here the CDR3 DNA reads TGTGCCAGCAGTTTATTCACCGACGGGGGCACTGAAGCTTTCTTT.

This chain uses TRBV25-1 with TRBJ1-1; no firm D call. This CDR3 region has 13 residues. Between the trimmed V and J ends, which lost 4 bases and 2 bases, there was a span of 8 bases. CDR1 and CDR2 from the germline V gene are MGHDK and SYGVNS. The DNA of the CDR3 is TGTGCCAGCAGTGGGGCCCTTAACACTGAAGCTTTCTTT. Translated, it gives CASSGALNTEAFF.

V usage is TRBV5-1 and J usage is TRBJ2-2; TRBD2 might be the D (5 bases). There are 16 residues in the CDR3. Trimming took off 0 bases at V and 7 bases at J, with 16 bases between the two ends. Germline lookup yields CDR1 SGHRS and CDR2 YFSETQ. CDR3 nucleotides: TGCGCCAGCAGCTTGGCCACGGGAACCTTCAACGGGGAGCTGTTTTTT. Translation gives CASSLATGTFNGELFF.

A single count supports this clone. The rearrangement joins TRBV10-3 to TRBJ2-3; 12 bases agree with TRBD2. V shed 2 bases and J 5 bases; nucleotides not matched to a gene: 8. The CDR3 is 17 residues long. CDR1 and CDR2 from the germline V gene are ENHRY and SYGVKD. The CDR3 bases are TGTGCCATCAGTGAGAATTCTAGCGGGGGGGCCAAAGATACGCAGTATTTT. Encoded protein: CAISENSSGGAKDTQYF.

J is TRBJ2-5 and V is TRBV6-5; 8 bases map to TRBD1. V gave up 2 bases and J gave up 5 bases; unmatched junction bases: 4. In germline, CDR1 is MNHEY, CDR2 SVGAGI. The CDR3 extends over 14 amino acids. CDR3 DNA: TGTGCCAGCAGTTACATCGACAGGGGTGAGACCCAGTACTTC. Its translation: CASSYIDRGETQYF.